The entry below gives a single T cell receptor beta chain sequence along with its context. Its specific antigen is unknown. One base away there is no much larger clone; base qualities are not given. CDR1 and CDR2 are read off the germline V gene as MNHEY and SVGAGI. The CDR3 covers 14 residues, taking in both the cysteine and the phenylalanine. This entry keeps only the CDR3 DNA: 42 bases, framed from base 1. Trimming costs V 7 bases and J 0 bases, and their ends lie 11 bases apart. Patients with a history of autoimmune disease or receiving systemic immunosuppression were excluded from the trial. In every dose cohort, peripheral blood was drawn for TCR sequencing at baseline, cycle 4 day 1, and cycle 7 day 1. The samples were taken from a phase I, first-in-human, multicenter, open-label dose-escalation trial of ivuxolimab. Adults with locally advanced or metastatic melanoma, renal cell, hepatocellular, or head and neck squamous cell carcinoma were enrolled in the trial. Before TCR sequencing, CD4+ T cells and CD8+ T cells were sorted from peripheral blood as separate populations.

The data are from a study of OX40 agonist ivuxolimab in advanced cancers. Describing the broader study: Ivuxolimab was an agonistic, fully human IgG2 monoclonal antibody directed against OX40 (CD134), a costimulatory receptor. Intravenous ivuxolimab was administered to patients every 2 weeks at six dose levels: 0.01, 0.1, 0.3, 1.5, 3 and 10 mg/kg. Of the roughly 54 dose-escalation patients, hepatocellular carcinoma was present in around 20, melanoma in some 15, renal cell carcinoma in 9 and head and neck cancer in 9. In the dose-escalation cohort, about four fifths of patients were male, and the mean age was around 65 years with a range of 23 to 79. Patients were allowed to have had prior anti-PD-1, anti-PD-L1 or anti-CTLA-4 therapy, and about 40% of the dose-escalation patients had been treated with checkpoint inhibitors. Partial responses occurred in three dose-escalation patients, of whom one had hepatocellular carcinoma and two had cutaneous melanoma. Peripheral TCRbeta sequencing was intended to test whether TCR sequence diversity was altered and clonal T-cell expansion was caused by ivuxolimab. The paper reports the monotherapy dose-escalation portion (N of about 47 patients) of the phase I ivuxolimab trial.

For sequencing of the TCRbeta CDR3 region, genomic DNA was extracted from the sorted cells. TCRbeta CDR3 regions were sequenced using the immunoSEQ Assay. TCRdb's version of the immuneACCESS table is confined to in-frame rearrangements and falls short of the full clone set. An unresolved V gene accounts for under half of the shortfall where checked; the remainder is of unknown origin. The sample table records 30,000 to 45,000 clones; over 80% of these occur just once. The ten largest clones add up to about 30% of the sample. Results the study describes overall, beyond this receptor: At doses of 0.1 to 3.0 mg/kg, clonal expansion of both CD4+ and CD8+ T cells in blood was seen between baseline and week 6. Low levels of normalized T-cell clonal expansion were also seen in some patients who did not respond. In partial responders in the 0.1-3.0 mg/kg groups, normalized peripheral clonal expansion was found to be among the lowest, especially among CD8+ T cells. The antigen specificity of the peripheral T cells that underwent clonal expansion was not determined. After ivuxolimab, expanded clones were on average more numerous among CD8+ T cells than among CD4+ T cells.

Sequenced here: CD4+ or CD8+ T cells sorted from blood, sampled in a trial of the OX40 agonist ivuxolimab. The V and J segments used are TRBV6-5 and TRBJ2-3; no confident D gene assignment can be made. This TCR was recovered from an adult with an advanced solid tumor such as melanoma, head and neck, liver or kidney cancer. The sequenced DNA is TGTGCCAGCATCTCTATCACTAGCACAGATACGCAGTATTTT. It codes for CASISITSTDTQYF.